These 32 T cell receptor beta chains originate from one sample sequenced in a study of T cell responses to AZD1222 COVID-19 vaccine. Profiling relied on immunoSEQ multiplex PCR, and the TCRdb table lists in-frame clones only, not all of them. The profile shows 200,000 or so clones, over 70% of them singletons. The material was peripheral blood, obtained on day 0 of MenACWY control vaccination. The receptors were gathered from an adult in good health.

The CDR3 spells CASSHFIAGGNQPQHF. The CDR3 region has the DNA TGTGCCAGCAGCCATTTTATCGCGGGGGGCAATCAGCCCCAGCATTTT. This rearrangement joins TRBV7-8 to TRBJ1-5, with TRBD1 as a possible D gene (5 bases). Germline V gene sequence: CDR1 SGHVS, CDR2 FQNEAQ. Trimming pared 5 bases from V and 2 bases from J, leaving 16 bases between. The CDR3 has 16 amino acids.

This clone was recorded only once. The CDR3: CASSENLGYTEAFF. The CDR3, as DNA: TGTGCCAGCAGTGAAAATCTCGGCTACACTGAAGCTTTCTTT. The chain links TRBV6-1 to TRBJ1-1; D remains ambiguous. CDR3 size: 14 residues. Trimming stripped 2 bases from V and 3 bases from J, with 10 bases between. From germline, CDR1 is MNHNS and CDR2 SASEGT.

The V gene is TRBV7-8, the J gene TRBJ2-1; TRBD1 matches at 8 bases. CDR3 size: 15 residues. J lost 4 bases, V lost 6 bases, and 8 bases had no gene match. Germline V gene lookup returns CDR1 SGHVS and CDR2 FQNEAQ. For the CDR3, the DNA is TGTGCCAGCAGTTATACCCGGACAGGGTACAATGAGCAGTTCTTC. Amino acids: CASSYTRTGYNEQFF.

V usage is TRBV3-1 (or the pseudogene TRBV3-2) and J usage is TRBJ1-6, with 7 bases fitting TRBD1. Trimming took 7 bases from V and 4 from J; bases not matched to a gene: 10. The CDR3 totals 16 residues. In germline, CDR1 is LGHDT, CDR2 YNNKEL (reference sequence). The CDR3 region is CASNLTGTGYNSPLHF. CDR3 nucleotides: TGTGCCAGCAACCTGACAGGGACGGGGTATAATTCACCCCTCCACTTT.

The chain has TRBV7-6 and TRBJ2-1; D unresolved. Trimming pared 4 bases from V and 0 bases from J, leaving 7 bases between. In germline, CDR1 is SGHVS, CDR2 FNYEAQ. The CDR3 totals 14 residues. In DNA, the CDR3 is TGTGCCAGCAGCTCTAGGGTCTCCTACAATGAGCAGTTCTTC. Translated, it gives CASSSRVSYNEQFF.

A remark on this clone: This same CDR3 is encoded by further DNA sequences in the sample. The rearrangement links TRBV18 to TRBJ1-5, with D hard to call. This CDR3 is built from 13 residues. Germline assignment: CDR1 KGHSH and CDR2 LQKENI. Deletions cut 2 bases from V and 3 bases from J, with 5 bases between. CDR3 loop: CASSPGSNQPQHF. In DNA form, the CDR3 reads TGTGCCAGCTCACCAGGTTCCAATCAGCCCCAGCATTTT.

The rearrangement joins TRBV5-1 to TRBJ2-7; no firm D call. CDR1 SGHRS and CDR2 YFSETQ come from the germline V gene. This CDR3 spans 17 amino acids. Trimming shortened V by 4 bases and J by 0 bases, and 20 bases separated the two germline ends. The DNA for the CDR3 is TGCGCCAGCAGCCCCTACTCTCGACACCTAAGCTCCTACGAGCAGTACTTC. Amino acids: CASSPYSRHLSSYEQYF.

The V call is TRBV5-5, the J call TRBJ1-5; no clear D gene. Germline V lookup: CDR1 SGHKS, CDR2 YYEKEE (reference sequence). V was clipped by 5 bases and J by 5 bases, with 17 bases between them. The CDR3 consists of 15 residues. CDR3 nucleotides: TGTGCCAGCAGTCTCGAGGCAACAACTTATCAGCCCCAGCATTTT. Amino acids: CASSLEATTYQPQHF.

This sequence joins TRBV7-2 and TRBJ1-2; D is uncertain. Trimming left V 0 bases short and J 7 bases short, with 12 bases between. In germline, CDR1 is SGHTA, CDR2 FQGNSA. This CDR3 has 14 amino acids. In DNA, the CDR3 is TGTGCCAGCAGCTTAGCCCTGGGCTCAGGTGGCTACACCTTC. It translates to CASSLALGSGGYTF.

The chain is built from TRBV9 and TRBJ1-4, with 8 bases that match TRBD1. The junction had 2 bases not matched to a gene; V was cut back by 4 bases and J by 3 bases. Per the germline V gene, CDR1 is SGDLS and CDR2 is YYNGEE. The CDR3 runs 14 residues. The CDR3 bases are TGTGCCAGCAGCCAGACAGGGGCTAATGAAAAACTGTTTTTT. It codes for CASSQTGANEKLFF.

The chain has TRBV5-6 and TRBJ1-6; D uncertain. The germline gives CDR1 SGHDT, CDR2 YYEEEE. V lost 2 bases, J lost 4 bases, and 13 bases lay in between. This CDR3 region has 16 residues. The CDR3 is CASSFSQSSYNSPLHF. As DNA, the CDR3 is TGTGCCAGCAGCTTTTCACAGTCTTCTTATAATTCACCCCTCCACTTT.

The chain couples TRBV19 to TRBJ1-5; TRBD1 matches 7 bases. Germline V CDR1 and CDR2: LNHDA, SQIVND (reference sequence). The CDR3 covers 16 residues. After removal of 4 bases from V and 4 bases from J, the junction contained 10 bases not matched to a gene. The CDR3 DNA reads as TGTGCCAGTAGTACTAAAGGGACAGCGAGGAATCAGCCCCAGCATTTT. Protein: CASSTKGTARNQPQHF.

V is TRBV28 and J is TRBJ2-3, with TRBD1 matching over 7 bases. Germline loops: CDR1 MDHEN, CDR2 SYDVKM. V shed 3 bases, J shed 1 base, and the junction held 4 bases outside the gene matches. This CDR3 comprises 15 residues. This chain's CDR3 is CASSFNRGGTDTQYF. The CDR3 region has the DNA TGTGCCAGCAGTTTTAACAGGGGAGGCACAGATACGCAGTATTTT. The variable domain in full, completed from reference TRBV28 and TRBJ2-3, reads DVKVTQSSRYLVKRTGEKVFLECVQDMDHENMFWYRQDPGLGLRLIYFSYDVKMKEKGDIPEGYSVSREKKERFSLILESASTNQTSMYLCASSFNRGGTDTQYFGPGTRLTVL.

CDR3 bases: TGCGCCAGCAGCTTGGGTCTAGCGGGGGACACAGATACGCAGTATTTT. It translates to CASSLGLAGDTDTQYF. The chain uses TRBV5-1 and TRBJ2-3; 10 bases are a match to TRBD2. With V trimmed by 0 bases and J by 2 bases, 3 bases remained unmatched. This CDR3 is built from 16 residues. Germline V gives CDR1 SGHRS, CDR2 YFSETQ.

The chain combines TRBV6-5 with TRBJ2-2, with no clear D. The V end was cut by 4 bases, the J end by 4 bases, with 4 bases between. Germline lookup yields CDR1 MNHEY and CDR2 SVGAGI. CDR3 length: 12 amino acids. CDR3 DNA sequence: TGTGCCAGCAGTTCCACCACCGGGGAGCTGTTTTTT. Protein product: CASSSTTGELFF.

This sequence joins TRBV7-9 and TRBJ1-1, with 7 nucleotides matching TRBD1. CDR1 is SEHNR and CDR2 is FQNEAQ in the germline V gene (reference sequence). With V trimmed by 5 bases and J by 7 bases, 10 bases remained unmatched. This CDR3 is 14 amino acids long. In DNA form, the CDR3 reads TGTGCCAGCAGCCTCCAAGACAGGGAGGTTGAAGCTTTCTTT. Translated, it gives CASSLQDREVEAFF.

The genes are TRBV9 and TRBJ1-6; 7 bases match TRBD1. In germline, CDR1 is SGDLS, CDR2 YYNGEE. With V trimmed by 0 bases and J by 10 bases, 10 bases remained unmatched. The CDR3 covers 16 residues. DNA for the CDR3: TGTGCCAGCAGCGTAGCATCAACAGGGGTAGAATCACCCCTCCACTTT. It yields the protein CASSVASTGVESPLHF.

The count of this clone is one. Here the CDR3 DNA reads TGTGCCAGCAGTCCTACAGGGATAGGGGAGACCCAGTACTTC. Protein product: CASSPTGIGETQYF. This rearrangement joins TRBV27 to TRBJ2-5, with TRBD1 as a possible D gene (6 bases). V lost 5 bases, J lost 5 bases, and 15 bases lay in between. Germline assignment: CDR1 MNHEY and CDR2 SMNVEV (reference sequence). The CDR3 contains 14 residues.

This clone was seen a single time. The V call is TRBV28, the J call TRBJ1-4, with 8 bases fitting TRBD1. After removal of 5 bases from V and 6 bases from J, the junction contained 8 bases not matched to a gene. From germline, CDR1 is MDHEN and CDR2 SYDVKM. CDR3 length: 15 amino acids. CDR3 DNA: TGTGCCAGCAGTCAAGGACAGGGACGGTATGAAAAACTGTTTTTT. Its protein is CASSQGQGRYEKLFF.

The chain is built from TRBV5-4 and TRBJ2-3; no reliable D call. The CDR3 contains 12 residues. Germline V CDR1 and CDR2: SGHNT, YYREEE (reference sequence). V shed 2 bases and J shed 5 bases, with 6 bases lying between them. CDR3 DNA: TGTGCCAGCAGCTTACCAGGAGATACGCAGTATTTT. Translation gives CASSLPGDTQYF.

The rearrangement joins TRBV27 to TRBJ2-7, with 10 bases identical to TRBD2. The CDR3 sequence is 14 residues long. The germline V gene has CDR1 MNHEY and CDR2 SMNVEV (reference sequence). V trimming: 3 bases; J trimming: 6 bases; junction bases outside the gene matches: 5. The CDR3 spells CASSLGSGRGEQYF. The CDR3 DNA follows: TGTGCCAGCAGTTTGGGGAGCGGGAGGGGCGAGCAGTACTTC.

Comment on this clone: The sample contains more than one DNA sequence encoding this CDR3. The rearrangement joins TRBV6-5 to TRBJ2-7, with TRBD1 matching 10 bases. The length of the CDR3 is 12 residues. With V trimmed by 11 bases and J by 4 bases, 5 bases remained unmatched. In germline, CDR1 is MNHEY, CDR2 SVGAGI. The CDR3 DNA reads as TGTGCCTCAAGGACAGGGGGGTACGAGCAGTACTTC. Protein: CASRTGGYEQYF.

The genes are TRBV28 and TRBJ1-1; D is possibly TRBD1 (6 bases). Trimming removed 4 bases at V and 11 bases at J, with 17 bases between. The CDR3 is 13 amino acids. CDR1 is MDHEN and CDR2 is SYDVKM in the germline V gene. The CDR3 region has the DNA TGTGCCAGCAGTTCCGCGGACAGATTGAGTGCTTTCTTT. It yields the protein CASSSADRLSAFF.

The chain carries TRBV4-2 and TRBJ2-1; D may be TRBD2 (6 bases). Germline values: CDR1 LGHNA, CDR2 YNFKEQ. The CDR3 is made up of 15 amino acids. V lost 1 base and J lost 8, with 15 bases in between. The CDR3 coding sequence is TGTGCCAGCAGCCAAGGTCCGTCGGGGGATTATGAGCAGTTCTTC. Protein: CASSQGPSGDYEQFF.

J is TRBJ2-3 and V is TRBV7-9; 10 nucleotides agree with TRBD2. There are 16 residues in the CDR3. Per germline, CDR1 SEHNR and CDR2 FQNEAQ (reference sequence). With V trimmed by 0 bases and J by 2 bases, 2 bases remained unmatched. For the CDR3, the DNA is TGTGCCAGCAGCTTAGCAGCGGGAGGGCCCACAGATACGCAGTATTTT. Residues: CASSLAAGGPTDTQYF. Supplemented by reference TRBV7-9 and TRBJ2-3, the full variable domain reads DTGVSQNPRHKITKRGQNVTFRCDPISEHNRLYWYRQTLGQGPEFLTYFQNEAQLEKSRLLSDRFSAERPKGSFSTLEIQRTEQGDSAMYLCASSLAAGGPTDTQYFGPGTRLTVL.

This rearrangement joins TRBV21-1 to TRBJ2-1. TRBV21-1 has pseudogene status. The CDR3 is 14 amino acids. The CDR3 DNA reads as TGTGCCAGCACCGCGGGGACACCGATTAATGAGCAGTTCTTC. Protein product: CASTAGTPINEQFF.

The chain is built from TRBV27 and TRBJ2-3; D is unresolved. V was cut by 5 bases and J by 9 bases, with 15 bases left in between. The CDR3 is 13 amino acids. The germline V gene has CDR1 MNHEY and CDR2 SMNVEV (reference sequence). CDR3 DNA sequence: TGTGCCAGCAGTGCAAGGCAGGTTGAGACGCAGTATTTT. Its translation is CASSARQVETQYF.

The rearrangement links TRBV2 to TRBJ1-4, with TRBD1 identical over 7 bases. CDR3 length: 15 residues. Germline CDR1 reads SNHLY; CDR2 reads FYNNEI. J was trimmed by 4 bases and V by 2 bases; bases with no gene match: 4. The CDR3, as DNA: TGTGCCAGCAGTGAAAGGGGACAGCGTAATGAAAAACTGTTTTTT. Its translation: CASSERGQRNEKLFF.

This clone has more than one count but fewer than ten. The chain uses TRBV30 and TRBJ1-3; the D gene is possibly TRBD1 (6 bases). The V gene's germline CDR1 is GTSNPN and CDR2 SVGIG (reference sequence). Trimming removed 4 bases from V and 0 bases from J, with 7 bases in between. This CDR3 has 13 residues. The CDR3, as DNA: TGTGCCTGGACAGGGGACTCTGGAAACACCATATATTTT. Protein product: CAWTGDSGNTIYF.

For the CDR3, the DNA is TGCGCCAGCAGCCAAGGACTACGACTAGCAGCTAGCGATGAGCAGTTCTTC. It translates to CASSQGLRLAASDEQFF. This rearrangement joins TRBV4-1 to TRBJ2-1; 7 nucleotides agree with TRBD2. Germline V CDR1 and CDR2: MGHRA, YSYEKL. The CDR3 has 17 amino acids. J lost 8 bases, V lost 1 base, and 14 bases had no gene match.

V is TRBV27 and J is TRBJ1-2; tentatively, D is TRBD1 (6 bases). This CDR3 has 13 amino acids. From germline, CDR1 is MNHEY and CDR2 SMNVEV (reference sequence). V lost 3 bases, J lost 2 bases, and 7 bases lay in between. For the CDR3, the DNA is TGTGCCAGCAGTTTGAGGGGGAACTATGGCTACACCTTC. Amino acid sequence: CASSLRGNYGYTF.

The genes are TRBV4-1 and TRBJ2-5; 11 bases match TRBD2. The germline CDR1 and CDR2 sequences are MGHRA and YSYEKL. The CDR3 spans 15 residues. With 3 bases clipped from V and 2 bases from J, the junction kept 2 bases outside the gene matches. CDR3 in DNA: TGCGCCAGCAGCCATCTAGCGGGGGGACAAGAGACCCAGTACTTC. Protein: CASSHLAGGQETQYF.